This entry is about one T cell receptor (beta chain). The germline CDR1 and CDR2 sequences are ENHRY and SYGVKD. The CDR3 extends over 20 amino acids. V shed 3 bases and J 1 base; nucleotides not matched to a gene: 6. Using immunoSEQ multiplex PCR, the repertoire was profiled, and TCRdb retains in-frame clones only, with some absent. This sample yields 200,000 to 300,000 clones, of which 85% to 90% are seen a single time; 5.2% belongs to the top ten. The record originates from a study of blood T cell repertoires in COVID-19. At the level of the study: COVID-19 samples collected from the United States, Italy and Spain covered acute and convalescent phases.

The chain is built from TRBV10-3 and TRBJ2-6, with TRBD2 matching 16 bases. Sequenced input: peripheral blood. This TCR came from a woman aged 60-75 years with COVID-19, enrolled during active disease. CDR3 bases: TGTGCCATCAGTGATGAGGGACTAGCGGGAGGGTTTTCTGGGGCCAACGTCCTGACTTTC. Amino acid sequence: CAISDEGLAGGFSGANVLTF.